The next 32 T cell receptor beta chains were all read from a single sample in a study of control samples from healthy donors and cancer patients. Sequencing was performed with immunoSEQ multiplex PCR; in TCRdb, only in-frame clones are kept and a portion is missing. The sample holds tens of thousands of clones, roughly 93% seen once. The material sequenced was blood. These receptors originate from a woman aged 25 to 39 in good health.

The chain employs TRBV12-5 and TRBJ2-3; no clear D. Germline assignment: CDR1 LGHNT and CDR2 FRNRAP. V shed 6 bases and J shed 1 base, with 5 bases lying between them. CDR3 length equals 12 residues. CDR3 in DNA: TGTGCTAGTGGGAGCCGCACAGATACGCAGTATTTT. Translated: CASGSRTDTQYF.

This chain links TRBV29-1 with TRBJ1-2; a weak D match, TRBD1 (5 bases). The germline gives CDR1 SQVTM, CDR2 ANQGSEA. V was trimmed by 5 bases and J by 4 bases, leaving 14 bases between them. The CDR3 covers 13 residues. CDR3 sequence reads: CSVNRPGGYGYTF. CDR3 in DNA: TGCAGCGTTAACAGGCCGGGCGGCTATGGCTACACCTTC.

This chain joins TRBV6-5 and TRBJ2-1; TRBD1 aligns across 8 bases. Germline V gene sequence: CDR1 MNHEY, CDR2 SVGAGI. The V and J ends lost 4 bases and 3 bases, in that order; junction bases with no gene match: 8. The CDR3 loop spans 16 amino acids. CDR3 residues: CASSSGTGAVYNEQFF. In nucleotides, the CDR3 is TGTGCCAGCAGTTCCGGGACAGGTGCAGTCTACAATGAGCAGTTCTTC.

V and J are TRBV5-1 and TRBJ2-5; D not certain. V was cut by 7 bases and J by 4 bases, with 14 bases left in between. Germline CDR1 is SGHRS and CDR2 is YFSETQ. The CDR3 runs to 13 residues. CDR3 DNA: TGCGCCAGCCGTAGGCCCGGGTTAGAGACCCAGTACTTC. It yields the protein CASRRPGLETQYF.

V gene TRBV19 combines with J gene TRBJ1-2, with 11 nucleotides matching TRBD1. CDR3 length equals 15 residues. Germline V lookup: CDR1 LNHDA, CDR2 SQIVND (reference sequence). J was trimmed by 7 bases and V by 6 bases; bases with no gene match: 10. CDR3 sequence reads: CASRPPGTGGGGYTF. The CDR3 nucleotides read TGTGCCAGTAGGCCACCCGGGACAGGGGGTGGTGGCTACACCTTC.

The chain employs TRBV7-6 and TRBJ2-7, with D perhaps matching TRBD1 (6 bases). Trimming took off 9 bases at V and 5 bases at J, with 11 bases between the two ends. There are 11 residues in the CDR3. Germline CDR1 is SGHVS and CDR2 is FNYEAQ. CDR3 region: CARQGSHEQYF. Here the CDR3 DNA reads TGTGCCAGACAGGGTTCCCACGAGCAGTACTTC. Supplemented by reference TRBV7-6 and TRBJ2-7, the full variable domain reads GAGVSQSPRYKVTKRGQDVALRCDPISGHVSLYWYRQALGQGPEFLTYFNYEAQQDKSGLPNDRFSAERPEGSISTLTIQRTEQRDSAMYRCARQGSHEQYFGPGTRLTVT.

CDR3 sequence (DNA): TGTGCCAGCAGTTACAGTTCAGGTGACTATGGCTACACCTTC. It encodes CASSYSSGDYGYTF. The V call is TRBV6-5, the J call TRBJ1-2; no firm D call. The V end was cut by 2 bases, the J end by 3 bases, with 10 bases between. The length of the CDR3 is 14 residues. In germline, CDR1 is MNHEY, CDR2 SVGAGI.

The chain couples TRBV9 to TRBJ2-7; TRBD1 aligns across 11 bases. Germline V lookup: CDR1 SGDLS, CDR2 YYNGEE. Losses at the gene ends were 4 bases for V and 7 bases for J; bases not matched to a gene: 7. CDR3 length: 14 amino acids. CDR3 protein: CASSPGQGVREQYF. CDR3 DNA sequence: TGTGCCAGCAGCCCGGGACAGGGGGTGCGGGAGCAGTACTTC.

V is TRBV5-1 and J is TRBJ1-1; 8 positions match TRBD1. Germline CDR1 and CDR2: SGHRS and YFSETQ. The junction had 6 bases not matched to a gene; V was cut back by 2 bases and J by 0 bases. The CDR3 is 16 residues long. This CDR3 is CASSFGTGYMNTEAFF. CDR3 bases: TGCGCCAGCAGCTTCGGGACAGGTTACATGAACACTGAAGCTTTCTTT.

V usage is TRBV3-1 (or the pseudogene TRBV3-2) and J usage is TRBJ1-2; no reliable D call. Trimming took 0 bases from V and 7 from J, leaving 12 bases between them. The length of the CDR3 is 14 residues. Germline values: CDR1 LGHDT, CDR2 YNNKEL (reference sequence). CDR3 in DNA: TGTGCCAGCAGCCAAGATAATCGGCGGGGTGGCTACACCTTC. The encoded protein is CASSQDNRRGGYTF.

This clone appeared a single time. V is TRBV4-1 and J is TRBJ1-1, with a possible D match to TRBD1 (5 bases). The CDR3 consists of 16 residues. Between the trimmed V and J ends, which lost 0 bases and 4 bases, there was a span of 15 bases. Germline V gene data show CDR1 as MGHRA and CDR2 as YSYEKL. Written as DNA, the CDR3 is TGCGCCAGCAGCCAAGATCGGTCCGGGACTCCCACTGAAGCTTTCTTT. Translating gives CASSQDRSGTPTEAFF.

In this sample, this clone turned up once. This chain connects TRBV2 to TRBJ2-3; 7 positions agree with TRBD2. Germline CDR1 reads SNHLY; CDR2 reads FYNNEI. The CDR3 has 13 amino acids. The V and J ends lost 9 bases and 2 bases, in that order; junction bases with no gene match: 5. This CDR3 reads CASRGVVTDTQYF. The CDR3 nucleotides are TGTGCCAGTCGGGGGGTGGTCACAGATACGCAGTATTTT.

CDR3 bases: TGTGCCAGCAGCAGGGGACGTCAGCCCCAGCATTTT. This codes for CASSRGRQPQHF. The V call is TRBV28, the J call TRBJ1-5; a possible D gene is TRBD1 (6 bases). Germline CDR1 reads MDHEN; CDR2 reads SYDVKM. CDR3 size: 12 residues. Trimming took 6 bases from V and 6 from J, leaving 9 bases between them.

The chain carries TRBV19 and TRBJ2-1; a weak D match, TRBD1 (6 bases). The CDR3 runs 14 residues. CDR1 and CDR2 (germline): LNHDA, SQIVND (reference sequence). The V gene lost 5 bases and the J gene lost 5 bases, with 13 bases spanning the gap. The CDR3 region has the DNA TGTGCCAGTAGTGCTTCCGGGACAAACAATGAGCAGTTCTTC. This gives the protein CASSASGTNNEQFF.

CDR3 amino acids: CASSQGIFGNQPQHF. The CDR3 coding sequence is TGTGCCAGCAGCCAAGGGATTTTCGGCAATCAGCCCCAGCATTTT. This chain joins TRBV11-2 and TRBJ1-5; D not resolved. The CDR3 covers 15 residues. CDR1 is SGHAT, CDR2 FQNNGV, per germline. Trimming removed 5 bases from V and 2 bases from J, with 13 bases in between.

J is TRBJ1-3 and V is TRBV27; D not resolved. The germline gives CDR1 MNHEY, CDR2 SMNVEV (reference sequence). The CDR3 totals 17 residues. V lost 6 bases to trimming and J lost 5 bases, with 23 bases between them. CDR3 in DNA: TGTGCCAGCAGCCCTACCCAGAGAGGTATCGTTAGAAACACCATATATTTT. This sequence encodes CASSPTQRGIVRNTIYF.

This chain connects TRBV7-2 to TRBJ2-2; 7 bases map to TRBD2. The CDR3 length is 13 residues. CDR1 is SGHTA, CDR2 FQGNSA, per germline. Trimming at V came to 1 base and at J to 10 bases, leaving 3 bases not matched to a gene. CDR3 sequence: CASSLVRGEELFF. In DNA, the CDR3 is TGTGCCAGCAGCTTAGTCCGGGGGGAGGAGCTGTTTTTT.

The chain links TRBV6-6 to TRBJ2-5; 9 bases map to TRBD2. The J segment lost 2 bases and the V segment lost 4 bases, leaving 8 bases of the junction unmatched. The length of the CDR3 is 16 residues. The germline CDR1 and CDR2 sequences are MNHNY and SVGAGI (reference sequence). The CDR3 bases are TGTGCCAGCAGTTCATCGGCGGGGGGGATACAAGAGACCCAGTACTTC. This gives the protein CASSSSAGGIQETQYF.

The rearrangement uses TRBV5-1 and TRBJ2-7, with no clear D. V dropped 0 bases and J dropped 5 bases, with 15 bases sitting between them. Germline CDR1 SGHRS, CDR2 YFSETQ. The CDR3 is 15 amino acids. CDR3 coding DNA: TGCGCCAGCAGCTTGGGGGTACCGGGCTTAAACGAGCAGTACTTC. As protein: CASSLGVPGLNEQYF.

The rearrangement joins TRBV9 to TRBJ1-5; D is ambiguous. This CDR3 contains 16 residues. Between the trimmed V and J ends, which lost 0 bases and 0 bases, there was a span of 10 bases. Germline CDR1 reads SGDLS; CDR2 reads YYNGEE. DNA for the CDR3: TGTGCCAGCAGCGTAGACCGACTTCCTAGCAATCAGCCCCAGCATTTT. This translates into CASSVDRLPSNQPQHF.

Details on this clone: Other DNA variants within this sample encode the same CDR3. The chain couples TRBV5-1 to TRBJ2-7, with TRBD2 as a possible D gene (7 bases). Germline assignment: CDR1 SGHRS and CDR2 YFSETQ. The CDR3 runs 17 residues. The germline V and J ends were trimmed by 0 bases and 0 bases, with 16 bases remaining between them. DNA of the CDR3: TGCGCCAGCAGCTTGGCCTGGGGAGGGGGTGGCTCCTACGAGCAGTACTTC. Protein: CASSLAWGGGGSYEQYF.

J is TRBJ2-7 and V is TRBV6-5, with TRBD1 identical over 9 bases. Unmatched junction bases numbered 1, after V lost 0 bases and J lost 4 bases. Germline V gives CDR1 MNHEY, CDR2 SVGAGI. The CDR3 is 14 amino acids. CDR3 residues: CASSYSGTGYEQYF. The DNA of the CDR3 is TGTGCCAGCAGTTACTCGGGGACAGGGTACGAGCAGTACTTC.

The chain is built from TRBV7-9 and TRBJ1-1; TRBD1 is a possible D gene (6 bases). Germline CDR1 is SEHNR and CDR2 is FQNEAQ (reference sequence). The CDR3 length is 15 residues. Trimming removed 2 bases at V and 2 bases at J, with 12 bases between. The DNA of the CDR3 is TGTGCCAGCAGCTTAATCACAGGGTCTAACACTGAAGCTTTCTTT. It is translated as CASSLITGSNTEAFF. The complete variable domain, with remaining parts taken from reference TRBV7-9 and TRBJ1-1, reads DTGVSQNPRHKITKRGQNVTFRCDPISEHNRLYWYRQTLGQGPEFLTYFQNEAQLEKSRLLSDRFSAERPKGSFSTLEIQRTEQGDSAMYLCASSLITGSNTEAFFGQGTRLTVV.

In DNA, the CDR3 is TGTGCCAGTAGTATAAGTAGCGGGTGGTCTGATAGGCCCCAGCATTTT. Protein product: CASSISSGWSDRPQHF. The gene calls are TRBV19 and TRBJ1-5; D gene unclear. CDR3 length equals 16 residues. Trimming took off 2 bases at V and 9 bases at J, with 20 bases between the two ends. Germline V gene data show CDR1 as LNHDA and CDR2 as SQIVND (reference sequence).

This clone was recorded only once. The chain joins TRBV27 to TRBJ2-7, with TRBD1 matching over 7 bases. V dropped 6 bases and J dropped 4; count of bases not matched to a gene: 9. Germline V gene sequence: CDR1 MNHEY, CDR2 SMNVEV (reference sequence). This CDR3 is 14 amino acids long. The chain's CDR3 is CASRNRQGGYEQYF. DNA for the CDR3: TGTGCCAGCAGAAACAGACAGGGTGGGTACGAGCAGTACTTC.

Worth noting for this clone: Compared with germline, one end of the junction differs, possibly owing to a read error. The gene calls are TRBV19 and TRBJ2-1, with D tentatively TRBD1 or TRBD2 (5 bases each). CDR3 length: 16 amino acids. Per germline, CDR1 LNHDA and CDR2 SQIVND (reference sequence). The CDR3 region is CASSLDSGRGVNEQFF. The CDR3 DNA reads as TGTGCCAGTAGTTTAGACTCGGGCAGAGGGGTCAATGAGCAGTTCTTC.

The V gene is TRBV7-2, the J gene TRBJ1-1; D is uncertain. Trimming took off 0 bases at V and 1 base at J, with 12 bases between the two ends. The CDR3 runs 16 residues. Germline CDR1 is SGHTA and CDR2 is FQGNSA. DNA for the CDR3: TGTGCCAGCAGCTTAGCGGTAGGAGGCCGGAACACTGAAGCTTTCTTT. Translated: CASSLAVGGRNTEAFF.

The chain carries TRBV6-1 and TRBJ1-5, with D possibly being TRBD1 (5 bases). The CDR3 is 11 amino acids. Trimming removed 3 bases at V and 15 bases at J, with 12 bases between. CDR1 and CDR2 (germline): MNHNS, SASEGT. The CDR3 spells CASSEPGQVHF. The CDR3 DNA follows: TGTGCCAGCAGTGAGCCAGGACAAGTGCATTTT.

V is TRBV3-1 (or the pseudogene TRBV3-2) and J is TRBJ1-2; 7 bases are shared with TRBD1. This CDR3 has 15 amino acids. The V segment lost 0 bases and the J segment 6 bases; nucleotides outside the gene matches: 7. Per the germline V gene, CDR1 is LGHDT and CDR2 is YNNKEL (reference sequence). The CDR3 spells CASSQDPWDRHGYTF. The CDR3 region has the DNA TGTGCCAGCAGCCAAGACCCATGGGACAGACATGGCTACACCTTC.

The V call is TRBV19, the J call TRBJ1-3, with no clear D. The CDR3 covers 16 residues. Germline CDR1 reads LNHDA; CDR2 reads SQIVND (reference sequence). With 3 bases removed from V and 1 base from J, the gap between germline ends came to 13 bases. DNA for the CDR3: TGTGCCAGTAGTATCGGACGAATAGGATCTGGAAACACCATATATTTT. Protein sequence: CASSIGRIGSGNTIYF.

This chain uses TRBV6-1 with TRBJ2-2; no clear D gene. The CDR3 contains 15 residues. V was cut by 1 base and J by 5 bases, with 11 bases left in between. Germline CDR1 reads MNHNS; CDR2 reads SASEGT. CDR3 sequence (DNA): TGTGCCAGCAGTGAAGAGACCTCGATTACCGGGGAGCTGTTTTTT. Amino acid sequence: CASSEETSITGELFF.

This rearrangement joins TRBV6-1 to TRBJ2-3; TRBD1 agrees at 7 bases. Germline V gene lookup returns CDR1 MNHNS and CDR2 SASEGT. The CDR3 sequence is 15 residues long. The V segment lost 2 bases and the J segment 2 bases; nucleotides outside the gene matches: 4. The CDR3 loop is CASSERQGVTDTQYF. CDR3 sequence (DNA): TGTGCCAGCAGTGAAAGACAGGGAGTCACAGATACGCAGTATTTT.